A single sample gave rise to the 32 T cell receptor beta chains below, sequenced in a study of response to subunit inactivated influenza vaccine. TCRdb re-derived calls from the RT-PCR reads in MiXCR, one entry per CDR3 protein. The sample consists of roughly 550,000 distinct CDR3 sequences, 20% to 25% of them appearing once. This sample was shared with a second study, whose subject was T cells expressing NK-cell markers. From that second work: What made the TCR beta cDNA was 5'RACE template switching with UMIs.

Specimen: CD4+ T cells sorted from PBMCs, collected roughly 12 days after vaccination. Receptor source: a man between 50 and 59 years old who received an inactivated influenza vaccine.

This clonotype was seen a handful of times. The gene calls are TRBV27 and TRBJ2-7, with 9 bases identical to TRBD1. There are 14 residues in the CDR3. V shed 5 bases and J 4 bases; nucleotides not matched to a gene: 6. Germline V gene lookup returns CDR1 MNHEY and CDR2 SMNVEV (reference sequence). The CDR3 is CASSGQGQGYEQYF. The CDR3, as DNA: TGTGCCAGCAGTGGACAGGGGCAGGGGTACGAGCAGTACTTC.

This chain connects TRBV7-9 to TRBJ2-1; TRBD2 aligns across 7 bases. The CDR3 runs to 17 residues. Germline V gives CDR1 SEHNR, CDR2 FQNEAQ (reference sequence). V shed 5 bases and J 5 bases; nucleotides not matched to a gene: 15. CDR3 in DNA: TGTGCCAGCAGCCGTACAGCGGGGCGGGTTGAGGACAATGAGCAGTTCTTC. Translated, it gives CASSRTAGRVEDNEQFF.

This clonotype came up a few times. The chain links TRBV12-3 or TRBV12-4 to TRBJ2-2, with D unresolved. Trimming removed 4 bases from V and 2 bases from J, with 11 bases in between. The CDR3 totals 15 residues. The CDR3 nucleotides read TGTGCCAGCAGTTCCAACACTCAAAACACCGGGGAGCTGTTTTTT. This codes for CASSSNTQNTGELFF.

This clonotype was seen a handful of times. The DNA for the CDR3 is TGTGCCAGCAGCGTAGGGAATACCTACGAGCAGTACTTC. Translating gives CASSVGNTYEQYF. V is TRBV9 and J is TRBJ2-7, with D unclear. The CDR3 is 13 residues long. V dropped 0 bases and J dropped 2 bases, with 6 bases sitting between them. CDR1 and CDR2 from the germline V gene are SGDLS and YYNGEE.

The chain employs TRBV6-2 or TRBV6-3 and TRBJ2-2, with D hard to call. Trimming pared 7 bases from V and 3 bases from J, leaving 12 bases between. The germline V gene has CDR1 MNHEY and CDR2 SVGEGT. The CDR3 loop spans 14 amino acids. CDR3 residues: CASTGVQYTGELFF. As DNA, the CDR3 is TGTGCCAGCACTGGGGTACAGTACACCGGGGAGCTGTTTTTT.

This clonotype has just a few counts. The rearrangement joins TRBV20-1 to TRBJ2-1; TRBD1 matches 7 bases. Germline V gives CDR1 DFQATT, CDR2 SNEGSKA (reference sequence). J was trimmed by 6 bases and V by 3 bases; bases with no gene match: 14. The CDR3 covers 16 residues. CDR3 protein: CSARPSYRGYSNEQFF. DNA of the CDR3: TGCAGTGCTAGGCCCTCTTACAGGGGCTATAGCAATGAGCAGTTCTTC.

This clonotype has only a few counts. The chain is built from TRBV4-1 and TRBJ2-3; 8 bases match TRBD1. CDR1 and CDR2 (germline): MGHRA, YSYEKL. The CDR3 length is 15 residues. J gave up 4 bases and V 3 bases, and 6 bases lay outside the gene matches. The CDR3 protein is CASSHSTGAADTQYF. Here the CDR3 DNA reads TGCGCCAGCAGCCATTCGACAGGGGCGGCAGATACGCAGTATTTT.

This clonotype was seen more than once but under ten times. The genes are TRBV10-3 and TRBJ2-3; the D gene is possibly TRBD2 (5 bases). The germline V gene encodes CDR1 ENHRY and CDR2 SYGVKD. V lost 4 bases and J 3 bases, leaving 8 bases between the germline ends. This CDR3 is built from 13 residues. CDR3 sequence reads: CAISAGKTDTQYF. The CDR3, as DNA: TGTGCCATCAGTGCGGGGAAGACAGATACGCAGTATTTT.

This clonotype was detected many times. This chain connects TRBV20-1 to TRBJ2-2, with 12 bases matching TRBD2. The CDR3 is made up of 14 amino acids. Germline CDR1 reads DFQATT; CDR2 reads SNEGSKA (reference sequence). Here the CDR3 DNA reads TGCAGCGCCAGACTAGCGGGAGATACCGGGGAGCTGTTTTTT. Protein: CSARLAGDTGELFF.

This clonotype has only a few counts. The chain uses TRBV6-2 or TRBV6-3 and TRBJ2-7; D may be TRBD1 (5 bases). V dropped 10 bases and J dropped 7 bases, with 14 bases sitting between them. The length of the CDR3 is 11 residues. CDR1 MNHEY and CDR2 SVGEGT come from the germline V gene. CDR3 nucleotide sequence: TGTGCCACAACAGGCGGTGGAGAGCAGTACTTC. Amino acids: CATTGGGEQYF.

The DNA of the CDR3 is TGCGCCAGCAGCCAGCCCTTGAACAGGGGAAGTGGCTACACCTTC. Translating gives CASSQPLNRGSGYTF. The chain is built from TRBV4-1 and TRBJ1-2, with 7 bases identical to TRBD1. This CDR3 spans 15 amino acids. The germline CDR1 and CDR2 sequences are MGHRA and YSYEKL. V was pared by 3 bases and J by 7 bases, with 11 bases of the junction left unmatched.

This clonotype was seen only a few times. CDR3 region: CATSDRDKQETQYF. CDR3 DNA: TGTGCCACCAGTGACAGAGACAAACAAGAGACCCAGTACTTC. V and J are TRBV24-1 and TRBJ2-5; no reliable D call. Germline V gene lookup returns CDR1 KGHDR and CDR2 SFDVKD. The V end was cut by 4 bases, the J end by 2 bases, with 10 bases between. The CDR3 runs to 14 residues.

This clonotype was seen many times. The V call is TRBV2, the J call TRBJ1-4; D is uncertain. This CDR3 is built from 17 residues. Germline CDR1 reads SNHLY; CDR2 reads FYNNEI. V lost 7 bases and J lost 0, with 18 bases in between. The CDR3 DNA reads TGTGCCAGCAAGCCCCCCGCCAGCGAGACAACTAATGAAAAACTGTTTTTT. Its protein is CASKPPASETTNEKLFF.

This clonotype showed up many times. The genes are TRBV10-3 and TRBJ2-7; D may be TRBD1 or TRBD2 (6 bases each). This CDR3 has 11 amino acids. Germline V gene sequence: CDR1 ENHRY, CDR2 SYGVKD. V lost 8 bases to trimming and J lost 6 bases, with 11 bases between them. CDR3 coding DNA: TGTGCCATCTCCAGGGGAGGCGAGCAGTACTTC. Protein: CAISRGGEQYF.

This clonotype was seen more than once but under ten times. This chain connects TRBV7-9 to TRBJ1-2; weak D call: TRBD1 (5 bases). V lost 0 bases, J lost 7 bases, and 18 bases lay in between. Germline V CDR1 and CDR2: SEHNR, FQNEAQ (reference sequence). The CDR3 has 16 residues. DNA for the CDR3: TGTGCCAGCAGCTTAGCTGTGGGCAGGGAGGGCATTGGCTACACCTTC. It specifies CASSLAVGREGIGYTF.

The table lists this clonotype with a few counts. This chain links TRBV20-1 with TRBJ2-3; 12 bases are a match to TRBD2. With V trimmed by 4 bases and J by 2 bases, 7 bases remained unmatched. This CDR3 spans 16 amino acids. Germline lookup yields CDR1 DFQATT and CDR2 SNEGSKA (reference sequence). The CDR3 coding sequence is TGCAGTGCTACCTTACTAGCGGGAGGCGACACAGATACGCAGTATTTT. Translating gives CSATLLAGGDTDTQYF.

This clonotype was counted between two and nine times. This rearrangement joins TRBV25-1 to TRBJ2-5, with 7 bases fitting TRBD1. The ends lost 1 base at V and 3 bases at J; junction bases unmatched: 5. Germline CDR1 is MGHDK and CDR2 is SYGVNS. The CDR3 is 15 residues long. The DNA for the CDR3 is TGTGCCAGCAGTGAATCCGGGACAGTGAAAGAGACCCAGTACTTC. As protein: CASSESGTVKETQYF.

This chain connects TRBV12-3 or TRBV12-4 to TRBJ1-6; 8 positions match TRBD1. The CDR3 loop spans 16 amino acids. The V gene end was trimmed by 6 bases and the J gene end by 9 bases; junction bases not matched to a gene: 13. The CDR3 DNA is TGTGCCAGCAGGACCCTCCCGGGACAGGCTTCTTCACCCCTCCACTTT. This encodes CASRTLPGQASSPLHF.

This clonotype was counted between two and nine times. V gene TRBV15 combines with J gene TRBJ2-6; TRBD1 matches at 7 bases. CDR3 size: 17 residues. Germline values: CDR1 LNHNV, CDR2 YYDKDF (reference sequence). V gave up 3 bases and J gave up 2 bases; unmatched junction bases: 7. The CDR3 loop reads CATSRDDRVPGANVLTF. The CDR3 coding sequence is TGTGCCACCAGCAGGGACGACAGGGTCCCTGGGGCCAACGTCCTGACTTTC.

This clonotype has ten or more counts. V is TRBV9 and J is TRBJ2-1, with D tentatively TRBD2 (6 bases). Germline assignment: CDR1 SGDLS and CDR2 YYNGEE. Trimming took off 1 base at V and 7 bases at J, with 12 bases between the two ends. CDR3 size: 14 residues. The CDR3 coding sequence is TGTGCCAGCAGCGTATCGGATGGGGGGAATGAGCAGTTCTTC. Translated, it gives CASSVSDGGNEQFF.

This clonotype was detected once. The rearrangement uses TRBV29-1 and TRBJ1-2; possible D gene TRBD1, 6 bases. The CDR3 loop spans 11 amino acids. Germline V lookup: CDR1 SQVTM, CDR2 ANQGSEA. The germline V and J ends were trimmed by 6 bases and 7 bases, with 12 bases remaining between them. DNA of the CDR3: TGCAGCGTGGCAGGGGTGGCTGGCTACACCTTC. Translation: CSVAGVAGYTF. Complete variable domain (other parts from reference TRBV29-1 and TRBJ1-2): SAVISQKPSRDICQRGTSLTIQCQVDSQVTMMFWYRQQPGQSLTLIATANQGSEATYESGFVIDKFPISRPNLTFSTLTVSNMSPEDSSIYLCSVAGVAGYTFGSGTRLTVV.

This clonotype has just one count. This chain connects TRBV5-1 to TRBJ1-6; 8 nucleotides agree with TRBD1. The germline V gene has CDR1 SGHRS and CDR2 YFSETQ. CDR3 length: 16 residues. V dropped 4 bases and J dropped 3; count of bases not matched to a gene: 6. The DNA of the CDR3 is TGCGCCAGCAGCCCCGGGACAGGCGACTATAATTCACCCCTCCACTTT. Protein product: CASSPGTGDYNSPLHF.

The CDR3 protein is CSAGSSGTSVETQYF. CDR3 nucleotides: TGCAGTGCTGGATCCTCCGGGACTAGCGTGGAGACCCAGTACTTC. V gene TRBV20-1 combines with J gene TRBJ2-5, with 10 bases that match TRBD2. V was pared by 5 bases and J by 5 bases, with 11 bases of the junction left unmatched. The CDR3 is 15 residues long. The V gene's germline CDR1 is DFQATT and CDR2 SNEGSKA (reference sequence).

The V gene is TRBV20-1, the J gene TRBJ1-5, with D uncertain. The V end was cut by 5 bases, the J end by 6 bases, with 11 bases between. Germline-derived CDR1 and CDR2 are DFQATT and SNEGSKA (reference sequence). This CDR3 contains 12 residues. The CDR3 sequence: CSAAEIGQPQHF. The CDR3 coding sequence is TGCAGTGCTGCTGAAATTGGTCAGCCCCAGCATTTT.

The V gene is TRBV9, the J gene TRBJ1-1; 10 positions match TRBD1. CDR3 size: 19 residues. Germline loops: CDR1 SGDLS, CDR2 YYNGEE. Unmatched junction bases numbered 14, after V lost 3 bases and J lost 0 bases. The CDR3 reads CASSAPVDRGGSMNTEAFF. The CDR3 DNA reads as TGTGCCAGCAGCGCCCCCGTGGACAGGGGGGGATCCATGAACACTGAAGCTTTCTTT.

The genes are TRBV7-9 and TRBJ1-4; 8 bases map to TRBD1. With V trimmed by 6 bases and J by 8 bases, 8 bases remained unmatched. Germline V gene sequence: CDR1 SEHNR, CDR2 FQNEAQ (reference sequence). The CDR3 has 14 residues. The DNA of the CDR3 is TGTGCCAGCAGGGGGACAGGCGGGGGCGAAAAACTGTTTTTT. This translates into CASRGTGGGEKLFF.

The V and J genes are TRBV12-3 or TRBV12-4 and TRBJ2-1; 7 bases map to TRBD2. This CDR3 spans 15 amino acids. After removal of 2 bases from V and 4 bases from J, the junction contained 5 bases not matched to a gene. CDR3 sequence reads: CASSLLSSGYNEQFF. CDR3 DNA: TGTGCCAGCAGTTTATTGTCTAGCGGATACAATGAGCAGTTCTTC.

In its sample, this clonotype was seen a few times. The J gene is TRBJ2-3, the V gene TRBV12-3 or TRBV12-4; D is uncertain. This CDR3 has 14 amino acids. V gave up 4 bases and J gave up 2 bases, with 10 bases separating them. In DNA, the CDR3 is TGTGCCAGCAGTTCCCCAACTATCACAGATACGCAGTATTTT. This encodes CASSSPTITDTQYF.

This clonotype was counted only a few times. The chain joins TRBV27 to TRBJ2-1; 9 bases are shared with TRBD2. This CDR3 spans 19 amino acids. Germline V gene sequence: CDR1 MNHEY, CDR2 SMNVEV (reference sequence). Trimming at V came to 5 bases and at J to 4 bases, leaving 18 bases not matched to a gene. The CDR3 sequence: CASSPTSSGSGGRYNEQFF. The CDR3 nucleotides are TGTGCCAGCAGTCCCACCTCCAGTGGAAGCGGGGGGCGGTACAATGAGCAGTTCTTC.

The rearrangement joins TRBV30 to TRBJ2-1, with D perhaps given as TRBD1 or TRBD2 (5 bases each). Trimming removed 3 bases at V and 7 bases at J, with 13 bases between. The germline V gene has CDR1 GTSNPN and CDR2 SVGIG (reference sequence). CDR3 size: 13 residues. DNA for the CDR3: TGTGCCTGGAGCCCGGGGCTGGGAAATGAGCAGTTCTTC. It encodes CAWSPGLGNEQFF.

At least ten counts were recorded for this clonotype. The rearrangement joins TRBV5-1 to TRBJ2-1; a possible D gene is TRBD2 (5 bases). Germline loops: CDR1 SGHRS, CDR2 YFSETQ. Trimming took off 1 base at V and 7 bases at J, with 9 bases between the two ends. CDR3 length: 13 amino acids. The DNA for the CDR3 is TGCGCCAGCAGCTTGAGTCAGCGGAATGAGCAGTTCTTC. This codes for CASSLSQRNEQFF.

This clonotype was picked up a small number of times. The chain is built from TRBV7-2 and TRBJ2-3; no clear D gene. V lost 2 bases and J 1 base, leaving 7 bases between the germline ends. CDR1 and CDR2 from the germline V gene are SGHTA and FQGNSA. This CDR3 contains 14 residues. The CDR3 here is CASSLHFGTDTQYF. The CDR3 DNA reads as TGTGCCAGCAGCTTACATTTTGGCACAGATACGCAGTATTTT.